Each of the 18 T cell receptor beta chains below was sequenced from the same sample in a study of blood T cells in healthy people across ages. The use of a sample-barcoded 5' primer and a J-beta primer mix characterized a second PCR of roughly 7 to 11 cycles. TCRdb re-derived calls from the 5' RACE reads in MiXCR, one entry per CDR3 protein. Altogether about 580,000 distinct CDR3 sequences are present, about 45% being singletons, with the ten largest covering around 23%. Sequences were obtained from blood. These receptors all stem from a man older than 75 in good health.

This clonotype has more than one count but fewer than ten. This chain uses TRBV20-1 with TRBJ1-6; no firm D call. There are 15 residues in the CDR3. The germline gives CDR1 DFQATT, CDR2 SNEGSKA (reference sequence). The germline V and J ends were trimmed by 3 bases and 0 bases, with 9 bases remaining between them. In nucleotides, the CDR3 is TGCAGTGCTAGCGGCAGGAGCTCCTATAATTCACCCCTCCACTTT. The encoded protein is CSASGRSSYNSPLHF.

The chain is built from TRBV5-1 and TRBJ2-5, with 7 bases lining up with TRBD1. The CDR3 has 16 amino acids. V dropped 0 bases and J dropped 11; count of bases not matched to a gene: 16. Germline V CDR1 and CDR2: SGHRS, YFSETQ. DNA for the CDR3: TGCGCCAGCAGCTTGGGTCCCAAAACAGGGGCGGATGAGCAGTACTTC. Translating gives CASSLGPKTGADEQYF.

V gene TRBV29-1 combines with J gene TRBJ1-2; D remains ambiguous. Trimming pared 3 bases from V and 0 bases from J, leaving 11 bases between. Germline CDR1 and CDR2: SQVTM and ANQGSEA. This CDR3 has 14 residues. This chain's CDR3 is CSVEERPANYGYTF. The CDR3 nucleotides read TGCAGCGTTGAGGAGAGACCGGCTAACTATGGCTACACCTTC.

This clonotype has a handful of counts. The chain recombines TRBV15 with TRBJ2-3, with 12 bases lining up with TRBD1. The germline V gene has CDR1 LNHNV and CDR2 YYDKDF (reference sequence). V shed 3 bases and J 2 bases; nucleotides not matched to a gene: 9. This CDR3 is built from 18 residues. In nucleotides, the CDR3 is TGTGCCACCAGCAGTTCTGGGACAGGGGGCTTGGTCACAGATACGCAGTATTTT. As protein: CATSSSGTGGLVTDTQYF.

V usage is TRBV12-3 or TRBV12-4 and J usage is TRBJ2-1, with 10 positions matching TRBD2. CDR3 length: 15 amino acids. V lost 3 bases, J lost 4 bases, and 3 bases stayed unmatched. The CDR3 nucleotides read TGTGCCAGCAGTTTTAGTAGCGGGGGGTACAATGAGCAGTTCTTC. It is translated as CASSFSSGGYNEQFF.

The gene calls are TRBV7-2 and TRBJ2-1; no firm D call. CDR3 length: 15 residues. Trimming took off 4 bases at V and 1 base at J, with 11 bases between the two ends. Germline values: CDR1 SGHTA, CDR2 FQGNSA. The DNA for the CDR3 is TGTGCCAGCAGCTCGCGACTCCCTTCCTACAATGAGCAGTTCTTC. Translation: CASSSRLPSYNEQFF.

This chain joins TRBV4-1 and TRBJ2-7, with 8 bases identical to TRBD1. J gave up 0 bases and V 2 bases, and 3 bases lay outside the gene matches. Looked up from germline, CDR1 is MGHRA and CDR2 is YSYEKL. The CDR3 has 15 residues. The CDR3 sequence is CASSQSGTGSYEQYF. The CDR3 bases are TGCGCCAGCAGCCAAAGTGGGACAGGCTCCTACGAGCAGTACTTC.

The chain carries TRBV2 and TRBJ2-7, with a tentative D call TRBD2 (5 bases). The CDR3 consists of 14 residues. V was cut by 7 bases and J by 0 bases, with 13 bases left in between. Germline values: CDR1 SNHLY, CDR2 FYNNEI. The CDR3 DNA sequence: TGTGCCAGCAAGGGAGACGTCATCTCCTACGAGCAGTACTTC. This gives the protein CASKGDVISYEQYF.

This rearrangement joins TRBV6-1 to TRBJ1-5; D is possibly TRBD1 (5 bases). This CDR3 has 15 amino acids. Looked up from germline, CDR1 is MNHNS and CDR2 is SASEGT. V shed 9 bases and J shed 3 bases, with 18 bases lying between them. This CDR3 reads CASQVMAGFNQPQHF. The CDR3 DNA follows: TGTGCCAGTCAGGTTATGGCAGGGTTCAATCAGCCCCAGCATTTT.

This clonotype was found a few times. This may stem from a read error, because a much larger clone lies one nucleotide away. This sequence joins TRBV6-5 and TRBJ2-7; D gene uncertain. The CDR3 runs 14 residues. CDR1 is MNHEY and CDR2 is SVGAGI in the germline V gene. CDR3 DNA sequence: TGTGCCAGCAGTGACTCGATGAGTAGCTACGAGCAGTACTTC. Amino acids: CASSDSMSSYEQYF.

The rearrangement links TRBV10-3 to TRBJ2-7; no definite D call. CDR3 length equals 13 residues. The germline V gene encodes CDR1 ENHRY and CDR2 SYGVKD. Between the trimmed V and J ends, which lost 8 bases and 0 bases, there was a span of 11 bases. The CDR3 spells CAIGSSDSYEQYF. In nucleotides, the CDR3 is TGTGCCATCGGTAGTAGTGACTCCTACGAGCAGTACTTC.

This clonotype has just a few counts. A much more abundant neighbour one base away suggests this may be a read error. The gene calls are TRBV6-6 and TRBJ2-5, with D unresolved. Trimming stripped 6 bases from V and 11 bases from J, with 13 bases between. The V gene's germline CDR1 is MNHNY and CDR2 SVGAGI (reference sequence). The CDR3 has 11 residues. The CDR3 DNA sequence: TGTGCCAGCAGGTTGAGCAATGAGCAGTACTTC. Protein sequence: CASRLSNEQYF.

The chain recombines TRBV7-2 with TRBJ2-3; 12 nucleotides align to TRBD2. The CDR3 sequence is 20 residues long. V trimming: 8 bases; J trimming: 6 bases; junction bases outside the gene matches: 24. In germline, CDR1 is SGHTA, CDR2 FQGNSA. The DNA for the CDR3 is TGTGCCAGCTTACTGCCGGACAGGGGTAGACTAGCGGGAGTCCGTGATACGCAGTATTTT. This codes for CASLLPDRGRLAGVRDTQYF.

The genes are TRBV20-1 and TRBJ1-5, with a possible D match to TRBD1 (6 bases). Germline V lookup: CDR1 DFQATT, CDR2 SNEGSKA (reference sequence). CDR3 length: 14 amino acids. Trimming removed 5 bases from V and 3 bases from J, with 14 bases in between. The CDR3 reads CSASYQGSNQPQHF. In nucleotides, the CDR3 is TGCAGTGCTTCGTACCAGGGGTCCAATCAGCCCCAGCATTTT.

This clonotype was seen once. The chain is built from TRBV20-1 and TRBJ2-3; 9 bases are shared with TRBD2. Unmatched junction bases numbered 9, after V lost 6 bases and J lost 2 bases. In germline, CDR1 is DFQATT, CDR2 SNEGSKA (reference sequence). CDR3 length: 15 amino acids. The CDR3 sequence is CSANAIAGVTDTQYF. CDR3 coding DNA: TGCAGTGCCAATGCGATAGCGGGAGTCACAGATACGCAGTATTTT.

The V and J genes are TRBV5-1 and TRBJ2-5; 9 bases match TRBD2. TRBJ2-7 matches the DNA end more closely, so the J call is doubtful. This CDR3 has 15 residues. The V gene's germline CDR1 is SGHRS and CDR2 YFSETQ. The DNA for the CDR3 is TGCGCCAGCAGCTTGTTGGCTAGCGGGGAGGTCGAGCAGTACTTC. Residues: CASSLLASGEVEQYF.

This clonotype was detected only a few times. The genes are TRBV15 and TRBJ2-2, with TRBD1 matching over 7 bases. The trim removed 2 bases at V and 3 bases at J, leaving 3 bases unmatched. This CDR3 contains 15 residues. CDR1 LNHNV and CDR2 YYDKDF come from the germline V gene (reference sequence). The CDR3: CATSRRGTDTGELFF. CDR3 sequence (DNA): TGTGCCACCAGCAGACGAGGGACAGACACCGGGGAGCTGTTTTTT.

The chain recombines TRBV28 with TRBJ2-7; D gene uncertain. CDR1 and CDR2 from the germline V gene are MDHEN and SYDVKM. The CDR3 loop spans 13 amino acids. The germline V and J ends were trimmed by 5 bases and 7 bases, with 15 bases remaining between them. The DNA of the CDR3 is TGTGCCAGCAGTATCCTGGGCCGCGGAGAGCAGTACTTC. It specifies CASSILGRGEQYF.